This T cell receptor (beta chain) was recorded in a study of cytomegalovirus exposure and HLA in healthy donors. General observations from the study: Per published accounts, TCR beta sequences correctly predicted the HLA-A and HLA-B alleles of most subjects. Some highly shared sequence variants likely arose as a pipeline artifact. Later on, an analysis showed TCR association rates differing by HLA locus, with DRB1 the most and HLA-C the fewest. When analyzed later, a missense DCLRE1C variant was found to be linked to TCR beta V- and J-gene trimming.

About this clone itself: Antigen specificity is unknown.

The germline V gene encodes CDR1 SGHNT and CDR2 YENEEA. The CDR3 covers 14 residues. V gave up 0 bases and J gave up 3 bases, with 9 bases separating them. The PCR made use of 60 Vbeta and 13 Jbeta primers. The method was immunoSEQ multiplex PCR; TCRdb's version includes in-frame clones alone and lacks a portion of them. The repertoire holds about 78,000 clones, around 80% seen once, with about 1.1% in the top ten. The V gene is TRBV11-3, the J gene TRBJ2-7; D is possibly TRBD2 (6 bases). This receptor was identified in a male donor in good health and CMV-seronegative. The material sequenced was PBMCs. In DNA, the CDR3 is TGTGCCAGCAGCTTAGACGGGCGGGACTACGAGCAGTACTTC. As protein: CASSLDGRDYEQYF.